The rows below give T cell receptor beta chains drawn from one sample of a study of Ad26.COV2.S vaccination and SARS-CoV-2 variants. Data came from immunoSEQ multiplex PCR; TCRdb stores just in-frame clones and leaves some out. The table shows some 240,000 clones, with around 88% occurring only once. This specimen consisted of peripheral blood, obtained in a trial of Ad26.COV2.S vaccine versus placebo. These receptor sequences come from a person aged 18 to 65 who received the Ad26.COV2.S COVID-19 vaccine or a placebo. The CDR3 runs from the conserved cysteine through the conserved F or W. D genes are given only for firm matches. Clone size is stated in some rows and not others, as once, few, many or a class when expanded.

D,size,V,J,DNA,CDR3
.,.,TRBV7-2,TRBJ2-3,TGTGCCAGCAGCTTACACGGGACACGCACAGATACGCAGTATTTT,CASSLHGTRTDTQYF
TRBD1,.,TRBV4-2,TRBJ1-2,TGTGCCAGCAGCCAAGGGGACAGAAATGGCTACACCTTC,CASSQGDRNGYTF
.,.,TRBV4-2,TRBJ1-2,TGTGCCAGCAGCCATCGAGAGAGGGAGAGCTATGGCTACACCTTC,CASSHRERESYGYTF
TRBD1,.,TRBV6-4,TRBJ2-2,TGTGCCAGCAGTCAGGGGGTCGATACCGGGGAGCTGTTTTTT,CASSQGVDTGELFF
.,.,TRBV20-1,TRBJ1-2,TGCAGTGCTAGTCTACCGAGACAGGAATATGGCTACACCTTC,CSASLPRQEYGYTF
.,.,TRBV6-5,TRBJ1-1,TGTGCCAGCAGTTACGTCCGGGGCAACACTGAAGCTTTCTTT,CASSYVRGNTEAFF
.,.,TRBV7-3,TRBJ2-5,TGTGCCAGCGGGGCGGGCCCAAGAGAGACCCAGTACTTC,CASGAGPRETQYF
.,.,TRBV5-1,TRBJ1-3,TGCGCCAGCCGCCCGGAGCCTTTCTCTGGAAACACCATATATTTT,CASRPEPFSGNTIYF
.,.,TRBV6-2/TRBV6-3,TRBJ2-2,TGTGCCAGCAGTTACGGGGGGTCCCCCGCCGGGGAGCTGTTTTTT,CASSYGGSPAGELFF
TRBD2,.,TRBV7-2,TRBJ2-1,TGTGCCAGCAGGACCCCGGGACTAGCGGGGGGTCAGGGAGAGCAGTTCTTC,CASRTPGLAGGQGEQFF
TRBD1,.,TRBV7-9,TRBJ2-5,TGTGCCAGCAGCATTCCGATTTCCGGGACAGAGAATTTAGAGACCCAGTACTTC,CASSIPISGTENLETQYF
.,once,TRBV10-3,TRBJ2-3,TGTGCCATCAGTGTTCCAGGCCATAGCACAGATACGCAGTATTTT,CAISVPGHSTDTQYF
TRBD1,.,TRBV19,TRBJ2-5,TGTGCCAGTACCCCGGGACAGGGGGCGGGGATGACCCAGTACTTC,CASTPGQGAGMTQYF
TRBD1,.,TRBV5-1,TRBJ2-7,TGCGCCAGCAGTCCGACAGGGGGCCACGAGCAGTACTTC,CASSPTGGHEQYF
.,.,TRBV5-4,TRBJ2-3,TGTGCCAGCAGCTTGAGGTACGGGAATGCAGATACGCAGTATTTT,CASSLRYGNADTQYF
.,.,TRBV11-3,TRBJ1-2,TGTGCCAGCAGCTTTTATCCTGCAGGCGAGTATGGCTACACCTTC,CASSFYPAGEYGYTF
.,.,TRBV4-3,TRBJ1-6,TGCGCCAGCAGCCAGGCCGGGACACTCAATAATTCACCCCTCCACTTT,CASSQAGTLNNSPLHF
.,.,TRBV7-9,TRBJ1-2,TGTGCCAGCAGCTTGAACCAGGGTCCTGGCTACACCTTC,CASSLNQGPGYTF
.,once,TRBV29-1,TRBJ2-1,TGCAGCGTTGGACGAGCCTACAATGAGCAGTTCTTC,CSVGRAYNEQFF
.,once,TRBV5-1,TRBJ1-1,TGCGCCAGCAGTCGTCAGGAGGGGAACACTGAAGCTTTCTTT,CASSRQEGNTEAFF
.,.,TRBV29-1,TRBJ2-7,TGCAGCGTTGAAGAAGGGTGGGGAGGCGAGCAGTACTTC,CSVEEGWGGEQYF
.,.,TRBV24-1,TRBJ2-2,TGTGCCACCAGTGACGGGGGGCGCGGCACCGGGGAGCTGTTTTTT,CATSDGGRGTGELFF
.,.,TRBV30,TRBJ1-5,TGTGCCTGGAGCGCGGGGGCTCAGCCCCAGCATTTT,CAWSAGAQPQHF
.,.,TRBV6-5,TRBJ2-3,TGTGCCAGCAGTTCCCACTTAGATACGCAGTATTTT,CASSSHLDTQYF
TRBD2,.,TRBV11-1,TRBJ2-1,TGTGCCAGCAGCTTAGGGGCGGCGGGGGGGCACAATGAGCAGTTCTTC,CASSLGAAGGHNEQFF
.,.,TRBV9,TRBJ2-3,TGTGCCAGCAGCAACGGACACACAGATACGCAGTATTTT,CASSNGHTDTQYF
.,.,TRBV5-1,TRBJ1-1,TGCGCCAGCAGCCGACTGGGGGCTGAAGCTTTCTTT,CASSRLGAEAFF
TRBD2,.,TRBV5-6,TRBJ2-2,TGTGCCAGCAGCGGGACTAGCGGGAGCACCGGGGAGCTGTTTTTT,CASSGTSGSTGELFF
.,once,TRBV6-1,TRBJ2-2,TGTGCCAGCAGTGACGGATACACCGGGGAGCTGTTTTTT,CASSDGYTGELFF
.,once,TRBV12-5,TRBJ2-1,TGTGCTAGTGGTTTCTGGGGTTCCTACAATGAGCAGTTCTTC,CASGFWGSYNEQFF
TRBD2,.,TRBV5-5,TRBJ2-1,TGTGCCAGCAGCTGGGGACTAGCGGGTGGCTACAATGAGCAGTTCTTC,CASSWGLAGGYNEQFF
.,.,TRBV7-2,TRBJ2-7,TGTGCCAGTAGGGCGGGGAGCTCCTACGAGCAGTACTTC,CASRAGSSYEQYF
TRBD1,.,TRBV9,TRBJ1-2,TGTGCCAGCAGCCCCCACCCGGGACAGTCAATTCACTATGGCTACACCTTC,CASSPHPGQSIHYGYTF
.,.,TRBV19,TRBJ1-2,TGTGCCAGTAGTACGGACGGCTCGGCGGGATATGGCTACACCTTC,CASSTDGSAGYGYTF
.,.,TRBV6-5,TRBJ1-3,TGTGCCAGCAGTCAGGGGTCTACTGGAAACACCATATATTTT,CASSQGSTGNTIYF
.,.,TRBV7-9,TRBJ1-2,TGTGCCAGCAGCATACACAGACGAAACCAGGATGGCTACACCTTC,CASSIHRRNQDGYTF
TRBD1,.,TRBV5-1,TRBJ2-5,TGCGCCAGCAGCGAGGGGACAGGCGGCGTAGAGACCCAGTACTTC,CASSEGTGGVETQYF
TRBD2,.,TRBV4-2,TRBJ2-2,TGTGCCAGCAGCCTAAGATCCCACTCTAGCGGGAACACCGGGGAGCTGTTTTTT,CASSLRSHSSGNTGELFF
.,.,TRBV19,TRBJ2-1,TGTGCCAGTAGTAATTACAATGAGCAGTTCTTC,CASSNYNEQFF
.,.,TRBV29-1,TRBJ2-3,TGCAGCGTTTCGAAAATTGGGGGCACAGATACGCAGTATTTT,CSVSKIGGTDTQYF
TRBD1,.,TRBV29-1,TRBJ1-1,TGCAGCGGGGGACAGGGTCAGGCTTTCTTT,CSGGQGQAFF
.,.,TRBV6-5,TRBJ2-7,TGTGCCAGCAGTACCACAAGGAGCTCCTACGAGCAGTACTTC,CASSTTRSSYEQYF
.,.,TRBV2,TRBJ1-2,TGTGCCAGCAGTGGACAGACTAACTATGGCTACACCTTC,CASSGQTNYGYTF
.,.,TRBV14,TRBJ1-4,TGTGCCAGCAGCCGGACGGAAAAACTGTTTTTT,CASSRTEKLFF